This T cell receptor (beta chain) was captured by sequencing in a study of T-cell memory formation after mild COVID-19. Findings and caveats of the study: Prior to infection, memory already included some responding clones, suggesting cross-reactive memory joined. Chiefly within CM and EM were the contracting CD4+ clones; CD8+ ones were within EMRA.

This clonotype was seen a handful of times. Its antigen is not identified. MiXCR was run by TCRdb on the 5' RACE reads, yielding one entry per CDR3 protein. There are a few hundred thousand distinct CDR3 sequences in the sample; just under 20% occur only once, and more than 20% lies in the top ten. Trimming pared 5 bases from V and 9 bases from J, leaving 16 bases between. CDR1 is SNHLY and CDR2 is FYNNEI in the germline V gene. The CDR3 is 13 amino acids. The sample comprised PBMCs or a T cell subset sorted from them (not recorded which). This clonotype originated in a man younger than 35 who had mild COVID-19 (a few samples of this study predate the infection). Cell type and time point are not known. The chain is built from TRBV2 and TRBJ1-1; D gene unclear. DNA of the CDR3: TGTGCCAGCAGTTATGACGCCGACGCTCAAGCTTTCTTT. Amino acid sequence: CASSYDADAQAFF.